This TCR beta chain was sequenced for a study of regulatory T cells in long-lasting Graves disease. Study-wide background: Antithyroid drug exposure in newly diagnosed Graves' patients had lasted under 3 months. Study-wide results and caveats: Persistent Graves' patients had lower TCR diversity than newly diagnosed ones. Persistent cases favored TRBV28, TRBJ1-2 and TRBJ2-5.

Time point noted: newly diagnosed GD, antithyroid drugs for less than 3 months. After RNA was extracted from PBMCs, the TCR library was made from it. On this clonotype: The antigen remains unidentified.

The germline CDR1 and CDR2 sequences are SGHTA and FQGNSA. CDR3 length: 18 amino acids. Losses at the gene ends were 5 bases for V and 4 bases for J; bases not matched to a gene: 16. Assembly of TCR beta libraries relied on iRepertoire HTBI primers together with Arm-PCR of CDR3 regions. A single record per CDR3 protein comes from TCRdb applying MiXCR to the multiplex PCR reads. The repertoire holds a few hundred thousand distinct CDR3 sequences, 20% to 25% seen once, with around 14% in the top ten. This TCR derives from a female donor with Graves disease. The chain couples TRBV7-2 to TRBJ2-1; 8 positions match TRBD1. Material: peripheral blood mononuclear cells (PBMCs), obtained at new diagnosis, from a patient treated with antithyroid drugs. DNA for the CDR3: TGTGCCAGCAGCCGCAGGGGGCGTGGGGGGCGAGCGTACAATGAGCAGTTCTTC. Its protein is CASSRRGRGGRAYNEQFF.